The present TCR beta chain was sequenced within a study of shared T cell receptors in the human thymus. TCRdb's copy holds only in-frame clones and misses some; the assay was immunoSEQ multiplex PCR. This table holds about 730,000 clones, approximately 83% found once. V dropped 5 bases and J dropped 2; count of bases not matched to a gene: 6. Germline CDR1 reads MNHNY; CDR2 reads SVGAGI (reference sequence). The CDR3 sequence is 16 residues long. These same records also appear under a second study, on human thymus T cells.

The source material was thymocytes. The gene calls are TRBV6-6 and TRBJ1-3; TRBD1 agrees at 10 bases. This clonotype was sampled from a girl under three years old with a congenital heart defect. CDR3 in amino acids: CASSLRDRGAGNTIYF. As DNA, the CDR3 is TGTGCCAGCAGTCTCCGGGACAGGGGCGCTGGAAACACCATATATTTT.